Listed below are T cell receptor beta chains from one sample, sequenced in a study of shared clonotypes between healthy human individuals. This table comes from immunoSEQ multiplex PCR, and its TCRdb copy is limited to in-frame clones, with some not included. The table includes about 2.2 million clones, around 93% detected once. Material for sequencing was naive CD8+ T cells from PBMCs. The source is a man aged 18 to 30 in good health. Some clones in this sample may be carry-over from other donors' samples. Each CDR3 is given with its conserved first and last residue. D genes are given only for firm matches. The size field is filled for only some rows; it gives once, few, many or a size class.

>TRBV2|NA|NA|TRBJ1-3
CASQTGRDGNTIYF
TGTGCCAGCCAGACAGGAAGGGACGGAAACACCATATATTTT
>TRBV7-9|few|NA|TRBJ1-5
CASSLGSSGRADQPQHF
TGTGCCAGCAGCTTAGGAAGTTCGGGCAGGGCCGATCAGCCCCAGCATTTT
>TRBV28|once|NA|TRBJ2-2
CASSPKTGTGELFF
TGTGCCAGCAGTCCAAAAACCGGGACCGGGGAGCTGTTTTTT
>TRBV7-8|NA|TRBD1|TRBJ2-1
CASSLPDRDEINNEQFF
TGTGCCAGCAGCTTACCCGACAGGGATGAGATCAACAATGAGCAGTTCTTC
>TRBV4-1|NA|TRBD2|TRBJ2-1
CASSTLADFYNEQFF
TGCGCCAGCAGCACACTAGCGGACTTTTACAATGAGCAGTTCTTC
>TRBV7-9|NA|TRBD2|TRBJ2-7
CASSLGGAGDGYEQYF
TGTGCCAGCAGCTTAGGGGGAGCGGGGGACGGATACGAGCAGTACTTC
>TRBV27|NA|TRBD2|TRBJ2-1
CASRPLAGGAREQFF
TGTGCCAGCAGGCCTTTAGCGGGAGGAGCTCGTGAGCAGTTCTTC
>TRBV20-1|NA|NA|TRBJ2-5
CSARYYETQYF
TGCAGTGCTAGATATTACGAGACCCAGTACTTC
>TRBV28|few|TRBD1|TRBJ2-1
CASSLDSHRDSVQFF
TGTGCCAGCAGCTTAGACTCCCACCGGGACAGTGTGCAGTTCTTC
>TRBV27|NA|TRBD1|TRBJ2-3
CASSPLGTAHTDTQYF
TGTGCCAGCAGTCCCCTGGGGACAGCTCACACAGATACGCAGTATTTT
>TRBV6-1|NA|NA|TRBJ1-1
CASSVARAGVNTEAFF
TGTGCCAGCAGTGTGGCCCGGGCGGGGGTGAACACTGAAGCTTTCTTT
>TRBV28|NA|NA|TRBJ2-3
CASSWAEFTWYF
TGTGCCAGCAGTTGGGCAGAGTTCACATGGTATTTT
>TRBV6-1|NA|TRBD1|TRBJ2-1
CASSAWWQGALNEQFF
TGTGCCAGCAGTGCCTGGTGGCAGGGGGCGTTAAATGAGCAGTTCTTC
>TRBV15|NA|NA|TRBJ1-1
CATGLWTAGTEAFF
TGTGCCACCGGTCTGTGGACGGCCGGGACTGAAGCTTTCTTT
>TRBV27|NA|TRBD2|TRBJ2-3
CASSLSTSGSSDTQYF
TGTGCCAGCAGTTTATCGACTAGCGGGAGTTCAGATACGCAGTATTTT
>TRBV28|NA|NA|TRBJ2-7
CASSLPQSSYEQYF
TGTGCCAGCAGTTTACCCCAGAGCTCCTACGAGCAGTACTTC
>TRBV27|NA|TRBD1|TRBJ1-5
CASRDRGANQPQHF
TGTGCCAGCAGGGACAGGGGCGCCAATCAGCCCCAGCATTTT
>TRBV6-1|NA|TRBD2|TRBJ2-5
CASGLWGGETQYF
TGTGCCAGTGGCCTTTGGGGAGGGGAGACCCAGTACTTC
>TRBV10-2|NA|TRBD1|TRBJ2-1
CASSVDRGSYNEQFF
TGCGCCAGCAGTGTTGACAGGGGATCCTACAATGAGCAGTTCTTC
>TRBV19|NA|NA|TRBJ1-1
CASSSEHLYTEAFF
TGTGCCAGTAGTAGCGAACACCTGTACACTGAAGCTTTCTTT
>TRBV27|NA|TRBD2|TRBJ2-2
CASSLASGRYTGELFF
TGTGCCAGCAGTTTGGCTAGCGGGCGGTACACCGGGGAGCTGTTTTTT
>TRBV7-2|NA|TRBD2|TRBJ2-1
CASRQREGLRNEQFF
TGTGCCAGCAGGCAGCGGGAGGGCCTTCGGAATGAGCAGTTCTTC
>TRBV28|NA|NA|TRBJ2-4
CASSPLDTEGVAKNIQYF
TGTGCCAGCAGTCCACTGGACACCGAAGGGGTAGCCAAAAACATTCAGTACTTC
>TRBV9|NA|NA|TRBJ1-5
CASSSSQSNQPQHF
TGTGCCAGCAGCTCTAGCCAGAGCAATCAGCCCCAGCATTTT
>TRBV28|NA|NA|TRBJ1-5
CASSLRRFYYIAGADQPQHF
TGTGCCAGCAGTCTAAGACGATTCTACTATATAGCAGGGGCGGATCAGCCCCAGCATTTT
>TRBV7-8|NA|NA|TRBJ2-1
CANSLVVGYWGEQFF
TGTGCCAACAGCTTAGTTGTGGGGTATTGGGGTGAGCAGTTCTTC
>TRBV28|NA|TRBD2|TRBJ2-3
CASSLIIAGLAGGKNTDTQYF
TGTGCCAGCAGTTTAATCATAGCGGGACTAGCGGGAGGGAAGAACACAGATACGCAGTATTTT
>TRBV25-1|NA|NA|TRBJ2-1
CASSGQGSGNEQFF
TGTGCCAGCAGTGGCCAAGGTAGCGGAAATGAGCAGTTCTTC